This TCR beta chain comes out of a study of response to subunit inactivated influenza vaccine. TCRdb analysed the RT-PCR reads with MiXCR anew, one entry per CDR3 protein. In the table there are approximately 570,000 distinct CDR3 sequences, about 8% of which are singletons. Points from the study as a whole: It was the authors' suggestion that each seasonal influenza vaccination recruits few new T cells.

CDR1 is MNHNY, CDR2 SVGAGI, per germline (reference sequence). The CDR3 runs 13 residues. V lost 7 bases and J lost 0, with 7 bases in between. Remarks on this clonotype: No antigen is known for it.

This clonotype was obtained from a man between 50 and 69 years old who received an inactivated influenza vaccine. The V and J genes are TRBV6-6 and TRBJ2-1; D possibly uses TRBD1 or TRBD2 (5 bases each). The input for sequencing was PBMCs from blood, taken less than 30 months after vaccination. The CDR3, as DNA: TGTGCCAGCATGGGACCCTCCTACAATGAGCAGTTCTTC. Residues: CASMGPSYNEQFF.